What follows are 27 T cell receptor beta chains derived from one specimen sequenced in a study of blood T cell repertoires in COVID-19. Sequenced by immunoSEQ multiplex PCR; TCRdb stores in-frame clones only, minus some. The repertoire holds about 210,000 clones, around 88% seen once, with 8.2% in the top ten. The sequenced sample consisted of peripheral blood. The receptors derive from a woman aged 45-59 years with acute or convalescent COVID-19.

This chain joins TRBV3-1 (or the pseudogene TRBV3-2) and TRBJ2-3; 7 bases are a match to TRBD1. Germline assignment: CDR1 LGHDT and CDR2 YNNKEL (reference sequence). The CDR3 runs to 16 residues. Trimming removed 2 bases from V and 4 bases from J; junction bases left unmatched: 9. CDR3 in amino acids: CASSQRVGGDSDTQYF. The CDR3 DNA reads TGTGCCAGCAGCCAACGCGTAGGGGGCGATTCAGATACGCAGTATTTT.

This clone occurred a few times. The chain recombines TRBV25-1 with TRBJ1-5; TRBD1 matches 7 bases. The CDR3 is made up of 15 amino acids. Germline V lookup: CDR1 MGHDK, CDR2 SYGVNS. Trimming took 4 bases from V and 5 from J; bases not matched to a gene: 8. The CDR3 nucleotides read TGTGCCAGCAGTGGTCGGGCACAGGGGCATCAGCCCCAGCATTTT. Its translation is CASSGRAQGHQPQHF.

This chain uses TRBV6-5 with TRBJ1-2, with D hard to call. The CDR3 sequence is 13 residues long. Germline assignment: CDR1 MNHEY and CDR2 SVGAGI. Trimming shortened V by 4 bases and J by 8 bases, and 14 bases separated the two germline ends. CDR3 in DNA: TGTGCCAGCAGTTCATACAATTTTCCGGGCTACACCTTC. Translated: CASSSYNFPGYTF.

The chain carries TRBV19 and TRBJ2-1; 8 bases match TRBD1. There are 16 residues in the CDR3. Looked up from germline, CDR1 is LNHDA and CDR2 is SQIVND (reference sequence). Trimming cost V 3 bases and J 7 bases; bases outside gene matches: 11. DNA for the CDR3: TGTGCCAGTAGTATTGACGCAGGGGGCGCGAGGAATGAGCAGTTCTTC. Translation: CASSIDAGGARNEQFF.

V and J are TRBV11-2 and TRBJ1-1; TRBD1 matches at 8 bases. J lost 7 bases, V lost 3 bases, and 7 bases had no gene match. The CDR3 loop spans 14 amino acids. CDR1 and CDR2 (germline): SGHAT, FQNNGV. The CDR3 here is CASSFQGAGVEAFF. The CDR3 nucleotides are TGTGCCAGCAGCTTCCAGGGGGCGGGGGTTGAAGCTTTCTTT.

The V gene is TRBV18, the J gene TRBJ1-1, with unresolved D. The germline V gene has CDR1 KGHSH and CDR2 LQKENI. Trimming removed 1 base from V and 0 bases from J, with 9 bases in between. This CDR3 has 15 residues. This chain's CDR3 is CASSPLGLLNTEAFF. The CDR3 bases are TGTGCCAGCTCACCACTCGGACTCCTGAACACTGAAGCTTTCTTT. Variable domain in full (rest from reference TRBV18 and TRBJ1-1): NAGVMQNPRHLVRRRGQEARLRCSPMKGHSHVYWYRQLPEEGLKFMVYLQKENIIDESGMPKERFSAEFPKEGPSILRIQQVVRGDSAAYFCASSPLGLLNTEAFFGQGTRLTVV.

The rearrangement joins TRBV6-6 to TRBJ2-1; no reliable D call. This CDR3 region has 12 residues. Germline assignment: CDR1 MNHNY and CDR2 SVGAGI (reference sequence). V was trimmed by 6 bases and J by 8 bases, leaving 11 bases between them. The CDR3, as DNA: TGTGCCAGCAGCCCCTTTGCGGATGAGCAGTTCTTC. It yields the protein CASSPFADEQFF.

The chain joins TRBV6-5 to TRBJ2-7; D is perhaps TRBD2 (5 bases). The germline gives CDR1 MNHEY, CDR2 SVGAGI. Trimming pared 6 bases from V and 2 bases from J, leaving 14 bases between. The CDR3 has 14 residues. The CDR3 DNA reads TGTGCCAGCAGCGATCCGGGATCACCCTACGAGCAGTACTTC. Amino acids: CASSDPGSPYEQYF.

The rearrangement joins TRBV28 to TRBJ2-7; the match to TRBD1 covers 10 bases. The J segment lost 5 bases and the V segment lost 4 bases, leaving 8 bases of the junction unmatched. This CDR3 has 15 residues. Germline CDR1 is MDHEN and CDR2 is SYDVKM. The CDR3: CASSSAGTGVDEQYF. DNA of the CDR3: TGTGCCAGCAGTTCGGCCGGGACAGGGGTTGACGAGCAGTACTTC.

The chain is built from TRBV3-1 (or the pseudogene TRBV3-2) and TRBJ2-7, with 9 bases matching TRBD2. Germline lookup yields CDR1 LGHDT and CDR2 YNNKEL (reference sequence). The CDR3 is 12 residues long. Germline trimming cut 3 bases from V and 12 bases from J; bases unmatched to any gene: 6. The CDR3 spells CASSHGTSKGYF. The CDR3 nucleotides read TGTGCCAGCAGCCATGGGACTAGCAAAGGGTACTTC.

V and J are TRBV19 and TRBJ2-2, with 8 bases lining up with TRBD1. V shed 7 bases and J 2 bases; nucleotides not matched to a gene: 6. The CDR3 is 15 residues long. Germline CDR1 LNHDA, CDR2 SQIVND (reference sequence). The CDR3 protein is CASTLTGANTGELFF. In nucleotides, the CDR3 is TGTGCCAGTACCCTGACAGGGGCCAACACCGGGGAGCTGTTTTTT.

This clone was counted once. The chain joins TRBV5-1 to TRBJ2-5; 9 bases map to TRBD1. J gave up 1 base and V 4 bases, and 8 bases lay outside the gene matches. CDR1 is SGHRS and CDR2 is YFSETQ in the germline V gene. This CDR3 spans 16 amino acids. CDR3 in amino acids: CASSLNPTGGQETQYF. The CDR3 DNA sequence: TGCGCCAGCAGCCTAAACCCGACAGGGGGCCAAGAGACCCAGTACTTC. Looking up the rest from reference TRBV5-1 and TRBJ2-5 gives the full variable domain: KAGVTQTPRYLIKTRGQQVTLSCSPISGHRSVSWYQQTPGQGLQFLFEYFSETQRNKGNFPGRFSGRQFSNSRSEMNVSTLELGDSALYLCASSLNPTGGQETQYFGPGTRLLVL.

The gene calls are TRBV28 and TRBJ1-2; D not resolved. Germline loops: CDR1 MDHEN, CDR2 SYDVKM. Trimming cost V 10 bases and J 1 base, with 10 bases left between them. The CDR3 length is 12 residues. The CDR3 region has the DNA TGTGCCATTCGAACAGATAACTATGGCTACACCTTC. It yields the protein CAIRTDNYGYTF.

The V call is TRBV24-1, the J call TRBJ2-1; D is unclear. This CDR3 is built from 12 residues. The germline V gene has CDR1 KGHDR and CDR2 SFDVKD. Trimming removed 4 bases from V and 5 bases from J, with 5 bases in between. In nucleotides, the CDR3 is TGTGCCACCAGTGAAGACAACAATGAGCAGTTCTTC. Amino acid sequence: CATSEDNNEQFF.

The V gene is TRBV6-1, the J gene TRBJ2-7; the match to TRBD1 covers 7 bases. The V segment lost 2 bases and the J segment 1 base; nucleotides outside the gene matches: 5. Germline V gene lookup returns CDR1 MNHNS and CDR2 SASEGT. This CDR3 is 15 amino acids long. CDR3 in amino acids: CASSERGHPSYEQYF. The CDR3 region has the DNA TGTGCCAGCAGTGAAAGGGGGCACCCGTCCTACGAGCAGTACTTC.

This chain uses TRBV6-6 with TRBJ1-1; 7 positions agree with TRBD1. The CDR3 has 14 amino acids. Per germline, CDR1 MNHNY and CDR2 SVGAGI (reference sequence). V shed 5 bases and J 11 bases; nucleotides not matched to a gene: 14. Here the CDR3 reads CASSKGAQDKEAFF. The CDR3 DNA is TGTGCCAGCAGTAAGGGGGCACAGGACAAGGAGGCTTTCTTT.

This chain links TRBV2 with TRBJ2-1; TRBD1 aligns across 10 bases. CDR3 length: 15 residues. Germline assignment: CDR1 SNHLY and CDR2 FYNNEI. V was pared by 6 bases and J by 12 bases, with 14 bases of the junction left unmatched. The CDR3 sequence: CASSVTGGGTPTQFF. The CDR3 DNA sequence: TGTGCCAGCAGCGTGACAGGGGGCGGAACCCCAACGCAGTTCTTC.

About this clone itself: Germline is not matched at one junction end, which may reflect a read error. Other DNA sequences in the sample encode the same CDR3. This chain uses TRBV2 with TRBJ2-7, with 10 bases matching TRBD2. Germline V lookup: CDR1 SNHLY, CDR2 FYNNEI. The length of the CDR3 is 14 residues. The CDR3, as DNA: TGTGCCAGTACTACTAGCGGGACTACCTATGAGCAGTACTTC. Translating gives CASTTSGTTYEQYF. Full variable domain (missing parts from reference TRBV2 and TRBJ2-7): EPEVTQTPSHQVTQMGQEVILRCVPISNHLYFYWYRQILGQKVEFLVSFYNNEISEKSEIFDDQFSVERPDGSNFTLKIRSTKLEDSAMYFCASTTSGTTYEQYFGPGTRLTVT.

The CDR3 spells CASSLWGLAGGPYEQYF. DNA of the CDR3: TGTGCCAGCAGCTTATGGGGCCTTGCGGGAGGGCCTTACGAGCAGTACTTC. The rearrangement links TRBV7-9 to TRBJ2-7; 9 bases fit TRBD2. Germline trimming cut 2 bases from V and 4 bases from J; bases unmatched to any gene: 12. This CDR3 has 17 residues. CDR1 and CDR2 from the germline V gene are SEHNR and FQNEAQ (reference sequence).

The V gene is TRBV27, the J gene TRBJ1-1, with 7 bases that match TRBD1. V gave up 2 bases and J gave up 2 bases; unmatched junction bases: 8. The germline CDR1 and CDR2 sequences are MNHEY and SMNVEV (reference sequence). This CDR3 has 16 amino acids. This chain's CDR3 is CASSLSSGQANTEAFF. The CDR3, as DNA: TGTGCCAGCAGTTTAAGCTCAGGACAGGCAAACACTGAAGCTTTCTTT.

The J gene is TRBJ2-3, the V gene TRBV7-2, with a possible D match to TRBD1 (5 bases). Trimming took off 2 bases at V and 2 bases at J, with 8 bases between the two ends. CDR3 length equals 14 residues. Per germline, CDR1 SGHTA and CDR2 FQGNSA. The CDR3 protein is CASSLLGLTDTQYF. The CDR3, as DNA: TGTGCCAGCAGCTTATTGGGGCTCACAGATACGCAGTATTTT.

V is TRBV4-1 and J is TRBJ2-1; D gene uncertain. CDR1 is MGHRA, CDR2 YSYEKL, per germline. Trimming stripped 0 bases from V and 9 bases from J, with 18 bases between. The CDR3 loop spans 16 amino acids. CDR3 region: CASSQDLGNPWSEQFF. CDR3 in DNA: TGCGCCAGCAGCCAAGATCTAGGAAACCCCTGGAGTGAGCAGTTCTTC.

The chain has TRBV19 and TRBJ1-5; TRBD1 aligns across 7 bases. The CDR3 covers 15 residues. After removal of 3 bases from V and 4 bases from J, the junction contained 6 bases not matched to a gene. Germline V gene data show CDR1 as LNHDA and CDR2 as SQIVND (reference sequence). The CDR3 protein is CASSILLDRNQPQHF. The CDR3 DNA follows: TGTGCCAGTAGTATCTTGTTGGACAGGAATCAGCCCCAGCATTTT.

This clone appeared once. This rearrangement joins TRBV9 to TRBJ2-7; no firm D call. This CDR3 has 15 residues. The V gene's germline CDR1 is SGDLS and CDR2 YYNGEE. V was cut by 0 bases and J by 2 bases, with 12 bases left in between. In DNA, the CDR3 is TGTGCCAGCAGCGTAGATGGTTCTATAGCCTACGAGCAGTACTTC. This encodes CASSVDGSIAYEQYF.

This clone was detected ten times or more. The chain links TRBV5-8 to TRBJ1-3; D call uncertain. The CDR3 has 15 residues. Germline assignment: CDR1 SGHTS and CDR2 YDEGEE. Trimming removed 4 bases from V and 0 bases from J, with 11 bases in between. CDR3 DNA sequence: TGTGCCAGCAGCACCCCGGTGTTCTCTGGAAACACCATATATTTT. Translated: CASSTPVFSGNTIYF. Drawing the rest from reference TRBV5-8 and TRBJ1-3, the complete variable domain is EAGVTQSPTHLIKTRGQQATLRCSPISGHTSVYWYQQALGLGLQFLLWYDEGEERNRGNFPPRFSGRQFPNYSSELNVNALELEDSALYLCASSTPVFSGNTIYFGEGSWLTVV.

The V gene is TRBV6-5, the J gene TRBJ2-1; 11 bases agree with TRBD2. Germline loops: CDR1 MNHEY, CDR2 SVGAGI. After removal of 0 bases from V and 10 bases from J, the junction contained 5 bases not matched to a gene. The CDR3 consists of 15 residues. The CDR3 DNA follows: TGTGCCAGCAGTTACTCGACTAGCGGGGCCCAAGAGCAGTTCTTC. It translates to CASSYSTSGAQEQFF.

This clone turned up a few times. This chain joins TRBV19 and TRBJ2-5, with 13 bases matching TRBD2. This CDR3 contains 16 residues. V gave up 4 bases and J gave up 5 bases; unmatched junction bases: 7. Germline CDR1 reads LNHDA; CDR2 reads SQIVND (reference sequence). CDR3 sequence reads: CASSTGTSGNGETQYF. Written as DNA, the CDR3 is TGTGCCAGTAGTACCGGGACTAGCGGGAATGGGGAGACCCAGTACTTC.